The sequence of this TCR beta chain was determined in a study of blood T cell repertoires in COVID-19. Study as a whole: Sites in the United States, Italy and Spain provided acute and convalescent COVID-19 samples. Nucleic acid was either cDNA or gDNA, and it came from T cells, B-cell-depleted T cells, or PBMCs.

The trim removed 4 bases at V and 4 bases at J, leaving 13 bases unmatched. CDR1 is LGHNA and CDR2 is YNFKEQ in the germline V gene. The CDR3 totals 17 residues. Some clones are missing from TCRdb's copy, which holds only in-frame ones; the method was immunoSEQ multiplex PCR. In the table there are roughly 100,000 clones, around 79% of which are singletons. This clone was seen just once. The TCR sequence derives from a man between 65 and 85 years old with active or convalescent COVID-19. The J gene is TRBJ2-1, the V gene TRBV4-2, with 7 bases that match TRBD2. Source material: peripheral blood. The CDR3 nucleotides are TGTGCCAGCAGCCCCTCAAGAGGTGAGCGGGATTACAATGAGCAGTTCTTC. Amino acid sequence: CASSPSRGERDYNEQFF.